These 21 T cell receptor beta chains were sequenced from one sample in a study of T cell responses to AZD1222 COVID-19 vaccine. Clones were read by immunoSEQ multiplex PCR, and TCRdb kept only the in-frame ones, dropping some. The sample lists 85,000 to 100,000 clones, approximately 90% occurring once. The sequencing used peripheral blood, collected 28 days after the second AZD1222 dose. These receptor sequences come from an adult who received the AZD1222 COVID-19 vaccine.

The chain uses TRBV6-6 and TRBJ1-1; 9 nucleotides match TRBD1. Germline trimming cut 2 bases from V and 8 bases from J; bases unmatched to any gene: 0. Germline V gene sequence: CDR1 MNHNY, CDR2 SVGAGI (reference sequence). The length of the CDR3 is 12 residues. The CDR3 region has the DNA TGTGCCAGCAGTTACGGGACAGGGGAAGCTTTCTTT. Its protein product is CASSYGTGEAFF.

The rearrangement uses TRBV24-1 and TRBJ2-1; 9 nucleotides align to TRBD2. CDR3 length: 16 residues. V lost 4 bases and J lost 7; bases outside the gene matches: 10. Germline loops: CDR1 KGHDR, CDR2 SFDVKD. CDR3 coding DNA: TGTGCCACCAGTGACCGATATAGCGGGAGACGGAATGAGCAGTTCTTC. Amino acid sequence: CATSDRYSGRRNEQFF.

This rearrangement joins TRBV24-1 to TRBJ2-5, with D uncertain. The germline gives CDR1 KGHDR, CDR2 SFDVKD. Deletions cut 8 bases from V and 2 bases from J, with 14 bases between. The CDR3 loop spans 14 amino acids. CDR3 protein: CATIKKDPQETQYF. DNA for the CDR3: TGTGCCACCATTAAAAAGGACCCACAAGAGACCCAGTACTTC.

V usage is TRBV10-3 and J usage is TRBJ2-7; 8 bases agree with TRBD1. CDR1 and CDR2 (germline): ENHRY, SYGVKD. V lost 10 bases and J lost 5; bases outside the gene matches: 7. This CDR3 is 12 amino acids long. The CDR3 DNA reads TGTGCCACGGAGGACAGGGCCGACGAGCAGTACTTC. It specifies CATEDRADEQYF.

This clone came up once. The chain has TRBV24-1 and TRBJ1-2, with D possibly TRBD1 on 6 matching bases. The CDR3 spans 13 residues. Trimming stripped 4 bases from V and 7 bases from J, with 12 bases between. CDR1 is KGHDR, CDR2 SFDVKD, per germline. The CDR3 sequence is CATSDQRGFGYTF. The DNA for the CDR3 is TGTGCCACCAGTGACCAAAGGGGGTTTGGCTACACCTTC.

The sample holds a few counts of this clone. This rearrangement joins TRBV19 to TRBJ1-1; D unclear. The CDR3 runs 14 residues. V was pared by 5 bases and J by 0 bases, with 10 bases between. CDR1 and CDR2 from the germline V gene are LNHDA and SQIVND (reference sequence). CDR3 residues: CASSVAGLNTEAFF. DNA of the CDR3: TGTGCCAGTAGTGTTGCCGGATTGAACACTGAAGCTTTCTTT.

Here the CDR3 DNA reads TGTGCCAGCTCTTCGACAGGGGAGAGTGAGCAGTTCTTC. Amino acid sequence: CASSSTGESEQFF. The chain joins TRBV18 to TRBJ2-1; TRBD1 matches at 8 bases. V dropped 6 bases and J dropped 9; count of bases not matched to a gene: 7. CDR1 and CDR2 (germline): KGHSH, LQKENI. This CDR3 spans 13 amino acids.

The rearrangement joins TRBV5-4 to TRBJ2-7, with a tentative D call TRBD2 (5 bases). This CDR3 is 14 amino acids long. V was clipped by 2 bases and J by 1 base, with 10 bases between them. CDR1 is SGHNT and CDR2 is YYREEE in the germline V gene (reference sequence). CDR3 nucleotide sequence: TGTGCCAGCAGCTTCGGAGGTACTTCCTACGAGCAGTACTTC. Translation gives CASSFGGTSYEQYF.

The chain's CDR3 is CSVVWGDRQGARGNEQFF. The CDR3 coding sequence is TGCAGCGTTGTGTGGGGAGACCGACAGGGGGCTCGGGGCAATGAGCAGTTCTTC. The chain has TRBV29-1 and TRBJ2-1, with TRBD1 matching over 10 bases. This CDR3 comprises 18 residues. Germline-derived CDR1 and CDR2 are SQVTM and ANQGSEA. V dropped 4 bases and J dropped 6; count of bases not matched to a gene: 18.

This rearrangement joins TRBV5-1 to TRBJ1-2; D might be TRBD1 (5 bases). CDR1 is SGHRS, CDR2 YFSETQ, per germline. Trimming removed 4 bases at V and 4 bases at J, with 14 bases between. This CDR3 has 14 amino acids. The CDR3: CASSGALPGYGYTF. The CDR3 nucleotides are TGCGCCAGCAGCGGGGCCCTTCCTGGCTATGGCTACACCTTC.

This clone showed up just once. The chain carries TRBV27 and TRBJ2-7; D may be TRBD2 (7 bases). V lost 6 bases to trimming and J lost 3 bases, with 18 bases between them. The CDR3 is made up of 15 amino acids. CDR1 and CDR2 (germline): MNHEY, SMNVEV (reference sequence). CDR3 coding DNA: TGTGCCAGCAGGCTGAGGGGGGGGGCCTTCTACGAGCAGTACTTC. The encoded protein is CASRLRGGAFYEQYF.

The V call is TRBV5-4, the J call TRBJ1-6, with 9 bases fitting TRBD1. J gave up 7 bases and V 6 bases, and 5 bases lay outside the gene matches. The CDR3 is 14 amino acids. Germline V gene lookup returns CDR1 SGHNT and CDR2 YYREEE (reference sequence). The CDR3 spells CASTWDRENSPLHF. The CDR3 bases are TGTGCCAGCACTTGGGACAGGGAAAATTCACCCCTCCACTTT.

This chain links TRBV23-1 with TRBJ1-1, with D uncertain. TRBV23-1 is an ORF for which the function is uncertain. The CDR3 has 11 residues. Trimming left V 3 bases short and J 7 bases short, with 6 bases between. The CDR3 protein is CASSQSSEAFF. In DNA form, the CDR3 reads TGCGCCAGCAGTCAGTCCAGTGAAGCTTTCTTT.

The chain has TRBV28 and TRBJ2-5; 10 positions agree with TRBD2. The junction had 11 bases not matched to a gene; V was cut back by 7 bases and J by 3 bases. The CDR3 is made up of 16 amino acids. Per the germline V gene, CDR1 is MDHEN and CDR2 is SYDVKM. The CDR3 loop reads CASKRSGLAVKETQYF. DNA for the CDR3: TGTGCCAGCAAACGCAGCGGACTAGCGGTAAAAGAGACCCAGTACTTC.

The chain couples TRBV28 to TRBJ1-1; 10 bases are a match to TRBD1. Looked up from germline, CDR1 is MDHEN and CDR2 is SYDVKM. The CDR3 spans 14 residues. V was pared by 11 bases and J by 4 bases, with 10 bases of the junction left unmatched. The CDR3 loop reads CASRDRGSGTEAFF. The CDR3 DNA reads TGTGCCTCCCGGGACAGGGGATCAGGCACTGAAGCTTTCTTT.

The rearrangement joins TRBV6-6 to TRBJ2-1; no firm D call. The germline gives CDR1 MNHNY, CDR2 SVGAGI (reference sequence). CDR3 length: 16 residues. The V end was cut by 5 bases, the J end by 6 bases, with 20 bases between. The CDR3 here is CASSRTSEPVRNEQFF. The CDR3, as DNA: TGTGCCAGCAGTAGGACGTCCGAACCGGTACGCAATGAGCAGTTCTTC.

In this sample, this clone turned up once. The V gene is TRBV20-1, the J gene TRBJ1-1; D not certain. There are 11 residues in the CDR3. Germline V gives CDR1 DFQATT, CDR2 SNEGSKA (reference sequence). V was cut by 6 bases and J by 5 bases, with 10 bases left in between. CDR3 protein: CSAKRVTEAFF. The CDR3 DNA is TGCAGTGCAAAAAGGGTTACTGAAGCTTTCTTT.

The V gene is TRBV6-2 or TRBV6-3, the J gene TRBJ2-3, with D unresolved. There are 14 residues in the CDR3. The V and J ends lost 0 bases and 0 bases respectively, with 4 bases between them. Per germline, CDR1 MNHEY and CDR2 SVGEGT. CDR3 bases: TGTGCCAGCAGTTACTCGAGGAGCACAGATACGCAGTATTTT. As protein: CASSYSRSTDTQYF.

The V gene is TRBV7-9, the J gene TRBJ2-3, with D maybe TRBD2 (6 bases). CDR1 SEHNR and CDR2 FQNEAQ come from the germline V gene (reference sequence). Between the trimmed V and J ends, which lost 3 bases and 12 bases, there was a span of 22 bases. The CDR3 is 15 amino acids. The CDR3 DNA sequence: TGTGCCAGCAGCTTCAGGGACTCCCGACGTTTGATTCAGTATTTT. Translating gives CASSFRDSRRLIQYF.

The DNA for the CDR3 is TGTGCCAGCAGTTACTCGCCAGGGTCTCGGGGTGGCTACACCTTC. This gives the protein CASSYSPGSRGGYTF. The chain is built from TRBV6-2 or TRBV6-3 and TRBJ1-2; tentative D call: TRBD1 (5 bases). With 0 bases removed from V and 7 bases from J, the gap between germline ends came to 15 bases. The CDR3 has 15 amino acids. Germline-derived CDR1 and CDR2 are MNHEY and SVGEGT.

This clone has a single count. The V and J genes are TRBV20-1 and TRBJ1-4; D is uncertain. The germline gives CDR1 DFQATT, CDR2 SNEGSKA (reference sequence). The CDR3 is 11 amino acids. The ends were cut back, 6 bases at V and 7 bases at J, with 9 bases in the middle. CDR3 nucleotides: TGCAGTGCCCGGGAACTTGAAAAACTGTTTTTT. It codes for CSARELEKLFF.